This TCR beta chain was obtained from a study of a mutant IDH1 vaccine in newly diagnosed glioma. Study background: There were 62.5% males and about 38% females among treated patients, whose mean age was about 40 years. Every participant had undergone radiotherapy, temozolomide, or both before, and most underwent both. Study-wide results and limits: Any relationship between pseudoprogression and changes in top peripheral T cell clonotypes seemed absent. Patients showed vaccine-induced immune responses at a rate of about 93%.

Germline trimming cut 4 bases from V and 2 bases from J; bases unmatched to any gene: 6. The CDR3 is made up of 15 amino acids. Germline-derived CDR1 and CDR2 are SGDLS and YYNGEE. TCRdb's copy holds only in-frame clones and misses some; the assay was immunoSEQ multiplex PCR. The sample includes around 87,000 clones, 83% of them seen just once. As for time point: baseline, week 1 (first vaccination visit). Treatment specified: pre-vaccination baseline after standard-of-care therapy. This clone turned up a few times. The antigen remains unidentified. The receptor was derived from a woman aged 50 to 65 with glioma. The rearrangement links TRBV9 to TRBJ2-1, with 7 bases matching TRBD2. The specimen comprised PBMCs, sampled from a glioma patient treated with radiotherapy, temozolomide or both. CDR3 amino acids: CASSRSGVTYNEQFF. The DNA of the CDR3 is TGTGCCAGCAGCCGAAGCGGGGTTACCTACAATGAGCAGTTCTTC. Filled out from reference TRBV9 and TRBJ2-1, the complete variable domain reads DSGVTQTPKHLITATGQRVTLRCSPRSGDLSVYWYQQSLDQGLQFLIQYYNGEERAKGNILERFSAQQFPDLHSELNLSSLELGDSALYFCASSRSGVTYNEQFFGPGTRLTVL.